This T cell receptor (beta chain) was sequenced for a study of blood T cell repertoires in COVID-19. Study information: Samples taken during acute and convalescent COVID-19 were collected in the United States, Italy and Spain. The cDNA or gDNA used as material had been derived from T cells, B-cell-depleted T cells, or PBMCs.

Authors' methods: Amplification of reference gene primers provided the estimated nucleated cell counts. Produced via immunoSEQ multiplex PCR; TCRdb's table is partial and in-frame only. The V and J calls and clone size are taken from that table; D and trimming were inferred from the DNA. The sample consists of 15,000 to 20,000 clones, roughly 90% of them appearing once. The CDR3 extends over 12 amino acids. The V segment lost 6 bases and the J segment 2 bases; nucleotides outside the gene matches: 0. Specimen: peripheral blood. The sequence came from a human donor in a cohort sampled during active COVID-19. The V and J genes are TRBV12-3 or TRBV12-4 and TRBJ2-5; TRBD2 agrees at 7 bases. The CDR3 DNA follows: TGTGCCAGCAGGGGACTACAAGAGACCCAGTACTTC. It translates to CASRGLQETQYF.